This passage covers 10 T cell receptor beta chains from one sample sequenced in a study of tumor-infiltrating lymphocytes in primary liver carcinoma. The researchers produced TCR beta cDNA from approximately 0.45 ug total RNA with a constant-region primer. Libraries covering TCR beta were generated through three nested multiplex PCR rounds (using a slightly modified ARM-PCR). For roughly 10 cycles apiece, the opening two PCR rounds ran with TRBV1-TRBV30 forward primers and a C-beta reverse primer. Each CDR3 protein gets one entry after TCRdb re-called the multiplex PCR reads with MiXCR. The table lists roughly 180,000 distinct CDR3 sequences, 50% to 75% of them singletons. Unsorted whole blood supplied the blood RNA, and germline DNA was isolated too. Sequenced input: peripheral blood. All receptors come from a man in his forties or fifties with primary liver carcinoma and hepatitis B virus infection.

As to this clonotype: Because the CDR3 is missing its conserved closing phenylalanine or tryptophan, this is likely a read error. The chain combines TRBV11-1 with TRBJ2-1, with D possibly TRBD2 on 6 matching bases. The V end was cut by 5 bases, the J end by 7 bases, with 9 bases between. The CDR3 extends over 12 amino acids. Looked up from germline, CDR1 is SGHAT and CDR2 is FQDESV (reference sequence). CDR3 residues: CASSRGGNEQFL. The CDR3 DNA reads TGTGCCAGCAGCCGTGGGGGGAATGAGCAGTTCCTC.

A remark on this clonotype: At one end the junction does not follow the germline gene, possibly because of a read error. V is TRBV10-3 and J is TRBJ2-6; possibly TRBD2 for D (5 bases). There are 17 residues in the CDR3. The germline gives CDR1 ENHRY, CDR2 SYGVKD. DNA of the CDR3: TGTGCCATCAGTGACACCCTGGGAGACTCTCGGGCCAACGTTCTGACTTTC. Amino acids: CAISDTLGDSRANVLTF.

This chain joins TRBV28 and TRBJ2-7; D ambiguous. CDR3 length: 14 residues. Deletions cut 6 bases from V and 1 base from J, with 13 bases between. Germline CDR1 reads MDHEN; CDR2 reads SYDVKM. The CDR3 coding sequence is TGTGCCAGCAGCCGAGCCGTGGCGTCCTACGAGCAGTACTTC. As protein: CASSRAVASYEQYF.

The J gene is TRBJ1-1, the V gene TRBV30; D not certain. The CDR3 is 12 residues long. Trimming took off 0 bases at V and 6 bases at J, with 8 bases between the two ends. Per germline, CDR1 GTSNPN and CDR2 SVGIG (reference sequence). The CDR3 region is CAWSVLRSEAFF. The CDR3 DNA is TGTGCCTGGAGTGTTCTACGGTCTGAAGCTTTCTTT.

The chain combines TRBV29-1 with TRBJ2-1, with D perhaps being TRBD1 or TRBD2 (5 bases each). V was cut by 4 bases and J by 6 bases, with 16 bases left in between. CDR1 and CDR2 (germline): SQVTM, ANQGSEA. The CDR3 is 14 amino acids. CDR3 coding DNA: TGCAGCGTTGGGGGCGGAGGTGTGTGCAATGAGCAGTTCTTC. Translated, it gives CSVGGGGVCNEQFF.

Note on this clonotype: One junction end does not reproduce the germline sequence, and a read error may be involved. The chain employs TRBV11-2 and TRBJ2-7, with a tentative D call TRBD2 (5 bases). Looked up from germline, CDR1 is SGHAT and CDR2 is FQNNGV. This CDR3 has 14 residues. CDR3 residues: CASILRTGNYEHYF. DNA for the CDR3: TGTGCCAGCATCTTACGGACCGGGAACTACGAGCATTACTTC. Supplemented by reference TRBV11-2 and TRBJ2-7, the full variable domain reads EAGVAQSPRYKIIEKRQSVAFWCNPISGHATLYWYQQILGQGPKLLIQFQNNGVVDDSQLPKDRFSAERLKGVDSTLKIQPAKLEDSAVYLCASILRTGNYEHYFGPGTRLTVT.

This clonotype appeared many times. V usage is TRBV11-2 and J usage is TRBJ2-1; TRBD1 agrees at 9 bases. The germline V gene encodes CDR1 SGHAT and CDR2 FQNNGV. V was clipped by 1 base and J by 4 bases; unmatched bases: 5. This CDR3 has 16 amino acids. The CDR3 sequence: CASSLGGQGYYNEQFF. In nucleotides, the CDR3 is TGTGCCAGCAGCTTAGGGGGACAGGGATATTACAATGAGCAGTTCTTC.

This clonotype was counted many times. In nucleotides, the CDR3 is TGTGCCAGCAGCTTAGCGGAGGGCCCTTACAATGAGCAGTTCTTC. Translating it yields CASSLAEGPYNEQFF. The V call is TRBV11-3, the J call TRBJ2-1; TRBD2 might be the D (6 bases). Trimming cost V 1 base and J 4 bases, with 11 bases left between them. Per the germline V gene, CDR1 is SGHNT and CDR2 is YENEEA. The length of the CDR3 is 15 residues.

Comments on this clonotype: One end of the junction is discordant with germline, which a read error may explain. J is TRBJ1-2 and V is TRBV6-5, with TRBD1 as a possible D gene (5 bases). The CDR3 is made up of 15 amino acids. Germline-derived CDR1 and CDR2 are MNHEY and SVGAGI. The CDR3 region is CANSPYGAGDYGYTF. In nucleotides, the CDR3 is TGTGCCAACAGTCCCTATGGGGCCGGGGACTATGGCTACACCTTC.

This chain joins TRBV10-3 and TRBJ1-1, with 8 bases matching TRBD1. This CDR3 is 18 amino acids long. V trimming: 0 bases; J trimming: 4 bases; junction bases outside the gene matches: 13. The germline CDR1 and CDR2 sequences are ENHRY and SYGVKD. DNA for the CDR3: TGTGCCATCAGTGAGTCAGGCGGCTCCGGGACAGGTCGCACTGAAGCTTTCTTT. Translated: CAISESGGSGTGRTEAFF.